These T cell receptor beta chains were read from a single sample in a study of shared T cell receptors in the human thymus. Libraries were prepared by immunoSEQ multiplex PCR; TCRdb keeps only in-frame clonotypes and omits some of them. The table includes roughly 550,000 clones, about 80% detected once. A further study also used this sample, focusing on human thymus T cells.

Sequencing was done on a sample of thymocytes. These receptor sequences come from a boy under two years old with a congenital heart defect. The CDR3 runs from the conserved cysteine through the conserved F or W. A D gene is named only where the DNA matches it firmly. The size field is filled for only some rows; it gives once, few, many or a size class.

V gene	clone size	D gene	J gene	CDR3 protein	CDR3 DNA
TRBV7-9	.	TRBD1	TRBJ1-2	CASSPRQGPVYGYTF	TGTGCCAGCAGCCCTAGACAGGGCCCCGTCTATGGCTACACCTTC
TRBV10-3	.	TRBD2	TRBJ2-1	CAVSGSSYNEQFF	TGTGCCGTTAGCGGGAGCTCCTACAATGAGCAGTTCTTC
TRBV23-1	.	.	TRBJ2-3	CASSQGGSTDTQYF	TGCGCCAGCAGTCAAGGCGGTAGCACAGATACGCAGTATTTT
TRBV5-1	once	TRBD2	TRBJ2-1	CASSLGKTSGRANNEQFF	TGCGCCAGCAGCTTGGGTAAGACTAGCGGGAGGGCTAACAATGAGCAGTTCTTC
TRBV5-1	.	.	TRBJ2-5	CASHLYGAEDPPGETQYF	TGCGCCAGCCACCTCTATGGCGCGGAGGACCCCCCGGGGGAGACCCAGTACTTC
TRBV2	few	.	TRBJ1-5	CASSEGDSRGRQPQHF	TGTGCCAGCAGTGAAGGGGATAGCCGGGGAAGGCAGCCCCAGCATTTT
TRBV5-6	once	.	TRBJ2-7	CASSWVRGDPVYEQYF	TGTGCCAGCAGCTGGGTCCGGGGAGACCCCGTCTACGAGCAGTACTTC
TRBV9	.	TRBD2	TRBJ2-5	CASSRREGETQYF	TGTGCCAGCAGCCGGCGGGAGGGGGAGACCCAGTACTTC
TRBV19	.	TRBD1	TRBJ2-7	CASSTGPGGEQYF	TGTGCCAGTAGTACCGGGCCAGGGGGCGAGCAGTACTTC
TRBV4-2	.	TRBD2	TRBJ2-7	CASSQENETSGTYEQYF	TGTGCCAGCAGCCAAGAGAATGAGACTAGCGGAACCTACGAGCAGTACTTC
TRBV19	once	TRBD2	TRBJ2-1	CASSIRLAGANYNEQFF	TGTGCCAGTAGTATTCGGCTAGCGGGAGCTAACTACAATGAGCAGTTCTTC